Below, 14 T cell receptor beta chains from the same sample are listed, as sequenced in a study of cytomegalovirus exposure and HLA in healthy donors. PCR amplification relied on 60 Vbeta primers (plus 13 Jbeta primers). Sequencing used immunoSEQ multiplex PCR; TCRdb keeps in-frame clones, though not all of them. The sample carries over 85,000 clones, more than 65% recorded once. What was sequenced was PBMCs. These receptors all stem from a young man in good health and CMV-seropositive.

This clone came up a few times. The chain employs TRBV15 and TRBJ1-2; possibly TRBD1 for D (5 bases). Germline V gene lookup returns CDR1 LNHNV and CDR2 YYDKDF (reference sequence). V lost 1 base, J lost 6 bases, and 15 bases lay in between. The CDR3 loop spans 15 amino acids. The CDR3 bases are TGTGCCACCAGCAGAGCTGGGGCAGGGAGGGATGGCTACACCTTC. Amino acid sequence: CATSRAGAGRDGYTF.

V gene TRBV19 combines with J gene TRBJ1-1; D might be TRBD1 (5 bases). Germline V lookup: CDR1 LNHDA, CDR2 SQIVND (reference sequence). This CDR3 comprises 14 residues. V was trimmed by 3 bases and J by 1 base, leaving 9 bases between them. The CDR3 DNA follows: TGTGCCAGTAGTATTCAGGGCGGGAACACTGAAGCTTTCTTT. Translating it yields CASSIQGGNTEAFF. Supplemented by reference TRBV19 and TRBJ1-1, the full variable domain reads DGGITQSPKYLFRKEGQNVTLSCEQNLNHDAMYWYRQDPGQGLRLIYYSQIVNDFQKGDIAEGYSVSREKKESFPLTVTSAQKNPTAFYLCASSIQGGNTEAFFGQGTRLTVV.

The chain carries TRBV10-1 and TRBJ2-1; TRBD2 might be the D (6 bases). Per the germline V gene, CDR1 is WNHNN and CDR2 is SYGVQD (reference sequence). V lost 1 base to trimming and J lost 7 bases, with 14 bases between them. The CDR3 is made up of 15 amino acids. The CDR3, as DNA: TGCGCCAGCAGTGAGTTGGGACTGCCATCGAATGAGCAGTTCTTC. This sequence encodes CASSELGLPSNEQFF.

V is TRBV5-5 and J is TRBJ2-3, with TRBD2 matching over 14 bases. In germline, CDR1 is SGHKS, CDR2 YYEKEE (reference sequence). The CDR3 spans 19 residues. Trimming took 0 bases from V and 0 from J; bases not matched to a gene: 6. The CDR3 loop is CASSLAGLAGGFSTDTQYF. In DNA form, the CDR3 reads TGTGCCAGCAGCTTGGCCGGACTAGCGGGGGGCTTCAGCACAGATACGCAGTATTTT.

V usage is TRBV15 and J usage is TRBJ2-3, with 11 bases aligning to TRBD2. With V trimmed by 4 bases and J by 0 bases, 6 bases remained unmatched. CDR1 and CDR2 from the germline V gene are LNHNV and YYDKDF (reference sequence). CDR3 length: 17 residues. The DNA for the CDR3 is TGTGCCACCAGCACAACTAGCGGGGGCATAAGCACAGATACGCAGTATTTT. This gives the protein CATSTTSGGISTDTQYF.

The chain uses TRBV7-9 and TRBJ2-7, with 9 bases identical to TRBD1. Germline V CDR1 and CDR2: SEHNR, FQNEAQ (reference sequence). With V trimmed by 5 bases and J by 7 bases, 18 bases remained unmatched. This CDR3 spans 17 amino acids. As DNA, the CDR3 is TGTGCCAGCAGCCCTAACCCTAGGGACAGGGCCTCGAGGGAGCAGTACTTC. Translated, it gives CASSPNPRDRASREQYF.

This clone was recorded a few times. The rearrangement uses TRBV7-9 and TRBJ2-4; 8 bases align to TRBD1. This CDR3 spans 19 amino acids. Germline trimming cut 1 base from V and 3 bases from J; bases unmatched to any gene: 14. The germline CDR1 and CDR2 sequences are SEHNR and FQNEAQ (reference sequence). CDR3 sequence reads: CASSLGFHVTGENKNIQYF. The CDR3, as DNA: TGTGCCAGCAGCTTAGGGTTCCACGTGACAGGGGAGAACAAAAACATTCAGTACTTC.

This clone was observed a handful of times. The chain uses TRBV5-6 and TRBJ2-3; 8 nucleotides align to TRBD1. The CDR3 runs to 17 residues. Trimming removed 5 bases from V and 0 bases from J; junction bases left unmatched: 11. Germline V gene lookup returns CDR1 SGHDT and CDR2 YYEEEE. This CDR3 is CASSPTGQGASTDTQYF. CDR3 sequence (DNA): TGTGCCAGCAGTCCGACGGGTCAGGGGGCAAGCACAGATACGCAGTATTTT.

The chain couples TRBV6-5 to TRBJ2-4; D is undetermined. The length of the CDR3 is 13 residues. V lost 10 bases and J 3 bases, leaving 13 bases between the germline ends. CDR1 is MNHEY, CDR2 SVGAGI, per germline. In DNA form, the CDR3 reads TGTGCCAACCCCGGGTACGGCAAAAACATTCAGTACTTC. Amino acids: CANPGYGKNIQYF.

V gene TRBV30 combines with J gene TRBJ1-2; 7 bases line up with TRBD1. Germline loops: CDR1 GTSNPN, CDR2 SVGIG (reference sequence). V lost 3 bases, J lost 7 bases, and 11 bases stayed unmatched. This CDR3 has 14 residues. The CDR3 DNA sequence: TGTGCCTGGAGGGAAAGGGGGCGCTTCTCTGGCTACACCTTC. Translating gives CAWRERGRFSGYTF.

This rearrangement joins TRBV4-3 to TRBJ1-4, with D unclear. The V and J ends lost 0 bases and 7 bases respectively, with 9 bases between them. CDR3 length: 14 residues. Germline V gene data show CDR1 as LGHNA and CDR2 as YSLEER. This CDR3 reads CASSQDSWSEKLFF. The DNA for the CDR3 is TGCGCCAGCAGCCAAGATAGTTGGAGTGAAAAACTGTTTTTT.

The chain has TRBV4-1 and TRBJ2-3; 7 bases map to TRBD2. Germline-derived CDR1 and CDR2 are MGHRA and YSYEKL. With V trimmed by 4 bases and J by 5 bases, 15 bases remained unmatched. CDR3 length: 17 amino acids. CDR3 amino acids: CASSPTRGMTSGDTQYF. The CDR3 nucleotides read TGCGCCAGCAGCCCGACGCGGGGGATGACGTCCGGAGATACGCAGTATTTT.

The genes are TRBV30 and TRBJ1-5; 8 bases line up with TRBD1. Losses at the gene ends were 3 bases for V and 4 bases for J; bases not matched to a gene: 2. The CDR3 has 13 residues. CDR1 is GTSNPN and CDR2 is SVGIG in the germline V gene (reference sequence). CDR3 in DNA: TGTGCCTGGAGCGGACAGGGAAATCAGCCCCAGCATTTT. Encoded protein: CAWSGQGNQPQHF.

The CDR3 nucleotides are TGCGCCAGCAGCCCGGGGACAGGGGAATATAGCAATCAGCCCCAGCATTTT. This sequence encodes CASSPGTGEYSNQPQHF. This sequence joins TRBV5-1 and TRBJ1-5; 10 nucleotides line up with TRBD1. The CDR3 extends over 17 amino acids. Germline CDR1 reads SGHRS; CDR2 reads YFSETQ. Trimming removed 4 bases from V and 0 bases from J; junction bases left unmatched: 7.